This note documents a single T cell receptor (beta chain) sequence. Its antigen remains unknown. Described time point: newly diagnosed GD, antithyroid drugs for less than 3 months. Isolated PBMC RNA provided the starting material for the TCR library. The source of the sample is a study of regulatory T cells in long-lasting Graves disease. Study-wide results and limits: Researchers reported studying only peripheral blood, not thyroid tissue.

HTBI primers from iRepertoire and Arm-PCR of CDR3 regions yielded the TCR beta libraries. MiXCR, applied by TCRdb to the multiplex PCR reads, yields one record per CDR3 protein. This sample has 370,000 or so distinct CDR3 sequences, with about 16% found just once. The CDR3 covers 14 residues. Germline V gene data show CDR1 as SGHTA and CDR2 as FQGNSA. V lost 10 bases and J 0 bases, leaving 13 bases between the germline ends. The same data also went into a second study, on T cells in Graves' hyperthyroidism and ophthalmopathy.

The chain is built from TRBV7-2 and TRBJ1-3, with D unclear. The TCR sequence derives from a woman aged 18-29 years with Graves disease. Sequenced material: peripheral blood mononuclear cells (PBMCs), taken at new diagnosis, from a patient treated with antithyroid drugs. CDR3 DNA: TGTGCCAACCAGCCTCAGCCCTCTGGAAACACCATATATTTT. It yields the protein CANQPQPSGNTIYF.